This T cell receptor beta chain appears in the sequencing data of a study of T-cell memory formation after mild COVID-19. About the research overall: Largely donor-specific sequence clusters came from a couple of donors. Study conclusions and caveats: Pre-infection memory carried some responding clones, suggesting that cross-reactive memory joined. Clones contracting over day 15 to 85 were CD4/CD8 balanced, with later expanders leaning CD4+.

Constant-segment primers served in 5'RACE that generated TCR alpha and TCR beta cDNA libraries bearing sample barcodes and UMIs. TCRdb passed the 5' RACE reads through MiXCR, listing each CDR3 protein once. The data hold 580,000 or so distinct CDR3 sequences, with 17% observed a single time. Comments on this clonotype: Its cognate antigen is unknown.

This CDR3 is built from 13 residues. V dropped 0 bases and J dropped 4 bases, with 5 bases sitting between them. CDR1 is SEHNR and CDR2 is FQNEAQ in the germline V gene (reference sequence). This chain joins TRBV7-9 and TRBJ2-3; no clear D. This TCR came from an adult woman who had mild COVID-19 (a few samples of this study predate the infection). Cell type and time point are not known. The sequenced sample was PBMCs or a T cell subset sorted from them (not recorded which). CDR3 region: CASSLAHPDTQYF. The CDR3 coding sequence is TGTGCCAGCAGCTTAGCCCACCCAGATACGCAGTATTTT.